This T cell receptor (beta chain) was found in a study of blood T cell repertoires in COVID-19. Across the study: PBMCs, B-cell-depleted T cells, or T cells provided the cDNA or gDNA that made up the material.

Sequencing used immunoSEQ multiplex PCR; TCRdb keeps in-frame clones, though not all of them. The sample holds about 87,000 clones, over 70% seen once. The CDR3 covers 13 residues. Germline assignment: CDR1 SGHRS and CDR2 YFSETQ. V was pared by 7 bases and J by 5 bases, with 7 bases of the junction left unmatched. The chain joins TRBV5-1 to TRBJ1-1; TRBD1 agrees at 8 bases. The receptor's source is an elderly man with acute or convalescent COVID-19. The sequenced material came from peripheral blood. The CDR3 spells CASSIGQGTEAFF. CDR3 DNA sequence: TGCGCCAGCTCTATCGGACAGGGAACTGAAGCTTTCTTT.